Below are 19 T cell receptor beta chains sequenced from a single sample in a study of T-cell memory formation after mild COVID-19 listed by TCRdb under 2021. Receptor amplification or capture employed 5' RACE. TCRdb shows the sequencer as Illumina NovaSeq 6000. TCRdb took the public reads, trimmed them with fastp at Q25, ran MiXCR for clone calling and kept in-frame beta chains. Every distinct CDR3 protein forms one entry, paired with its most common genes and DNA. A total of roughly 100,000 distinct CDR3 sequences appear in this sample, roughly 12% of them only once. 25% to 35% of the sample is in the top ten clones. Material for sequencing was PBMCs or a T cell subset sorted from them (not recorded which). All receptors derive from an adult woman who had mild COVID-19 (a few samples of this study predate the infection). The sample titles of this study are shuffled in the database, so cell type and time point are left out; the donor was told from shared clones.

This clonotype was counted ten times or more. Here the CDR3 reads CASSWGTGSGNTIYF. Here the CDR3 DNA reads TGTGCCAGCAGCTGGGGGACAGGGTCTGGAAACACCATATATTTT. The chain recombines TRBV7-9 with TRBJ1-3; TRBD1 agrees at 9 bases. The germline CDR1 and CDR2 sequences are SEHNR and FQNEAQ (reference sequence). V was clipped by 4 bases and J by 1 base; unmatched bases: 2. The CDR3 consists of 15 residues. The full variable domain, with the rest looked up from reference TRBV7-9 and TRBJ1-3, is DTGVSQNPRHKITKRGQNVTFRCDPISEHNRLYWYRQTLGQGPEFLTYFQNEAQLEKSRLLSDRFSAERPKGSFSTLEIQRTEQGDSAMYLCASSWGTGSGNTIYFGEGSWLTVV.

The chain employs TRBV12-3 or TRBV12-4 and TRBJ1-1; D perhaps matches TRBD1 (5 bases). The CDR3 totals 14 residues. Trimming stripped 9 bases from V and 4 bases from J, with 18 bases between. The CDR3: CASSPLRGLTEAFF. The CDR3 region has the DNA TGTGCCAGTTCCCCTTTACGGGGCCTCACTGAAGCTTTCTTT.

This clonotype was observed a few times. The rearrangement uses TRBV4-2 and TRBJ2-1; TRBD2 aligns across 8 bases. The germline CDR1 and CDR2 sequences are LGHNA and YNFKEQ. The CDR3 contains 14 residues. After removal of 7 bases from V and 2 bases from J, the junction contained 4 bases not matched to a gene. The CDR3 is CASTGGGPYNEQFF. DNA of the CDR3: TGTGCCAGCACGGGGGGGGGTCCCTACAATGAGCAGTTCTTC.

V and J are TRBV15 and TRBJ1-1, with no clear D. The V gene lost 0 bases and the J gene lost 8 bases, with 7 bases spanning the gap. The CDR3 spans 12 residues. In germline, CDR1 is LNHNV, CDR2 YYDKDF (reference sequence). CDR3 sequence reads: CATSRDLSEAFF. The CDR3 DNA follows: TGTGCCACCAGCAGAGATCTTTCCGAAGCTTTCTTT. Full variable domain (rest looked up from reference TRBV15 and TRBJ1-1): DAMVIQNPRYQVTQFGKPVTLSCSQTLNHNVMYWYQQKSSQAPKLLFHYYDKDFNNEADTPDNFQSRRPNTSFCFLDIRSPGLGDTAMYLCATSRDLSEAFFGQGTRLTVV.

The rearrangement links TRBV5-1 to TRBJ2-5; D remains unclear. The CDR3 is 14 residues long. Germline CDR1 reads SGHRS; CDR2 reads YFSETQ. The V end lost 1 base, the J end lost 4 bases, and 11 bases lay between the germline ends. The CDR3 DNA sequence: TGCGCCAGCAGCTTGTCACAGTCGGCAGAGACCCAGTACTTC. Translating gives CASSLSQSAETQYF.

This clonotype was counted only a few times. The gene calls are TRBV5-1 and TRBJ2-1; D possibly corresponds to TRBD2 (6 bases). Looked up from germline, CDR1 is SGHRS and CDR2 is YFSETQ. The V gene lost 4 bases and the J gene lost 3 bases, with 14 bases spanning the gap. The CDR3 has 15 amino acids. The CDR3 protein is CASSKEGFIYNEQFF. CDR3 in DNA: TGCGCCAGCAGCAAGGAGGGTTTTATCTACAATGAGCAGTTCTTC.

CDR3 coding DNA: TGTGCCAGCAGCGTGACAGGGGTAGGACAGCCCCAGCATTTT. Protein sequence: CASSVTGVGQPQHF. The chain recombines TRBV7-9 with TRBJ1-5; 8 bases are shared with TRBD1. CDR3 length: 14 residues. Losses at the gene ends were 5 bases for V and 7 bases for J; bases not matched to a gene: 7. CDR1 SEHNR and CDR2 FQNEAQ come from the germline V gene (reference sequence).

The V and J genes are TRBV29-1 and TRBJ2-1, with D possibly TRBD1 on 5 matching bases. Germline V gene lookup returns CDR1 SQVTM and CDR2 ANQGSEA. V was clipped by 7 bases and J by 1 base, with 14 bases between them. The CDR3 has 14 residues. The CDR3 sequence is CSARTPGSYNEQFF. CDR3 bases: TGCAGCGCCAGAACGCCAGGGTCCTACAATGAGCAGTTCTTC.

The V and J genes are TRBV5-1 and TRBJ2-7; possibly TRBD1 or TRBD2 for D (6 bases each). The CDR3 has 13 residues. V was shortened by 3 bases and J by 0 bases, with 7 bases between the two germline ends. Germline V gene lookup returns CDR1 SGHRS and CDR2 YFSETQ. CDR3 residues: CASSWGASYEQYF. CDR3 nucleotides: TGCGCCAGCAGCTGGGGGGCCTCCTACGAGCAGTACTTC.

This clonotype was seen a few times. The chain combines TRBV9 with TRBJ2-7, with 10 bases matching TRBD1. Germline-derived CDR1 and CDR2 are SGDLS and YYNGEE. The CDR3 is 14 residues long. Trimming removed 3 bases from V and 3 bases from J; junction bases left unmatched: 3. The CDR3 protein is CASSAGQGVYEQYF. CDR3 DNA sequence: TGTGCCAGCAGCGCTGGACAGGGGGTCTACGAGCAGTACTTC.

Concerning this clonotype itself: A read error is likely, as this CDR3 ends without the conserved phenylalanine or tryptophan. The J gene is TRBJ1-2, the V gene TRBV6-5; possibly TRBD1 for D (5 bases). CDR1 and CDR2 (germline): MNHEY, SVGAGI. The length of the CDR3 is 13 residues. With 6 bases removed from V and 7 bases from J, the gap between germline ends came to 15 bases. In DNA, the CDR3 is TGTGCCAGCAGCCCCCGGGGGGAGTTTGGCTACACCTAC. It specifies CASSPRGEFGYTY.

This chain joins TRBV2 and TRBJ2-3, with 11 bases fitting TRBD2. This CDR3 comprises 16 residues. After removal of 2 bases from V and 2 bases from J, the junction contained 3 bases not matched to a gene. The germline V gene has CDR1 SNHLY and CDR2 FYNNEI. The CDR3 region has the DNA TGTGCCAGCAGTGAACGACTAGCGGGGATCACAGATACGCAGTATTTT. This codes for CASSERLAGITDTQYF.

This chain connects TRBV15 to TRBJ2-1, with TRBD2 matching 8 bases. V was pared by 3 bases and J by 4 bases, with 11 bases of the junction left unmatched. The V gene's germline CDR1 is LNHNV and CDR2 YYDKDF (reference sequence). CDR3 length: 17 residues. Written as DNA, the CDR3 is TGTGCCACCAGCAGTCGGACCGGGACTAGGAGATACAATGAGCAGTTCTTC. This codes for CATSSRTGTRRYNEQFF.

This clonotype was recorded a few times. The V and J genes are TRBV6-1 and TRBJ2-7; 7 bases align to TRBD1. The CDR3 runs 15 residues. Germline V gene sequence: CDR1 MNHNS, CDR2 SASEGT. V was clipped by 3 bases and J by 1 base; unmatched bases: 6. This CDR3 is CASSDRGTASYEQYF. In DNA, the CDR3 is TGTGCCAGCAGTGATAGGGGGACAGCTTCCTACGAGCAGTACTTC.

J is TRBJ2-1 and V is TRBV7-2; a weak D match, TRBD2 (7 bases). V shed 7 bases and J shed 2 bases, with 15 bases lying between them. The CDR3 is 15 residues long. From germline, CDR1 is SGHTA and CDR2 FQGNSA. CDR3 residues: CASTPWGGTYNEQFF. For the CDR3, the DNA is TGTGCCAGCACCCCTTGGGGGGGCACCTACAATGAGCAGTTCTTC. Variable domain in full (rest from reference TRBV7-2 and TRBJ2-1): GAGVSQSPSNKVTEKGKDVELRCDPISGHTALYWYRQSLGQGLEFLIYFQGNSAPDKSGLPSDRFSAERTGGSVSTLTIQRTQQEDSAVYLCASTPWGGTYNEQFFGPGTRLTVL.

The CDR3 protein is CSARELGSSYEQYF. CDR3 coding DNA: TGCAGTGCTAGAGAGCTGGGGAGCTCCTACGAGCAGTACTTC. The chain combines TRBV20-1 with TRBJ2-7; tentative D call: TRBD2 (5 bases). Trimming left V 0 bases short and J 0 bases short, with 9 bases between. CDR3 length: 14 amino acids. Germline V gives CDR1 DFQATT, CDR2 SNEGSKA (reference sequence).

This clonotype has ten or more counts. The rearrangement uses TRBV10-3 and TRBJ2-1; 10 nucleotides line up with TRBD1. CDR1 and CDR2 from the germline V gene are ENHRY and SYGVKD. J was trimmed by 4 bases and V by 5 bases; bases with no gene match: 5. This CDR3 is 15 amino acids long. CDR3 residues: CAISTRDRGYNEQFF. In DNA, the CDR3 is TGTGCCATCAGTACCCGGGACAGGGGTTACAATGAGCAGTTCTTC.

This clonotype was recorded a few times. This rearrangement joins TRBV7-9 to TRBJ2-7; D is uncertain. Germline V gene data show CDR1 as SEHNR and CDR2 as FQNEAQ (reference sequence). Deletions cut 5 bases from V and 4 bases from J, with 12 bases between. CDR3 length: 13 amino acids. DNA for the CDR3: TGTGCCAGCAGCGGCCGTCCAATTTACGAGCAGTACTTC. Its protein product is CASSGRPIYEQYF.

The J gene is TRBJ2-3, the V gene TRBV7-9; D call uncertain. The germline V and J ends were trimmed by 7 bases and 6 bases, with 20 bases remaining between them. Germline V CDR1 and CDR2: SEHNR, FQNEAQ (reference sequence). The CDR3 has 15 amino acids. For the CDR3, the DNA is TGTGCCAGCACCACTATGCAGAACCATATGGATACGCAGTATTTT. As protein: CASTTMQNHMDTQYF.